This TCR beta chain was captured by sequencing in a study of human T cells and chemical hapten exposure (dated by TCRdb to the early 2020s). About the study as a whole: For sensitization, 2% DPC in acetone was applied to a 2 cm by 2 cm area of upper inner arm skin. Throughout the approximately 25-week study period, patients were also given weekly therapeutic DPC doses on the scalp. Patch testing was done on the upper back using Finn chambers containing 0.01% DPC, and results were scored after 6 days according to International Contact Dermatitis Research Group standards. The mostly female patient cohort included alopecia areata with under or over 50% scalp involvement, alopecia totalis and alopecia universalis. The libraries were sequenced as a pool, and the TCR yield per sample differed mostly because of small variations in library volumes within the pool. The study tracked peripheral blood TCR repertoire changes in vivo during primary and secondary sensitization to the hapten diphenylcyclopropenone (DPC) in alopecia patients. Patient blood was sampled pre-sensitization (week 0) and at 2, 6 and about 24 weeks after DPC sensitization. For TCR sequencing, blood came from 25 to 35 alopecia patients at anywhere from one to four time points (pre-sensitization, 2, 6 and 24 weeks). Results and caveats for the whole study, not just this receptor: Compared with pre-sensitization or healthy control sets, expanded TCRs formed significantly more large CDR3 similarity clusters, which is consistent with antigen-driven responses. After repeated subsampling, the strength of the expansion versus patch-test correlation and the threshold at which it became significant changed. No change with DPC sensitization was found in the number of TCRs above 1 in 1000 frequency, and no evidence of global repertoire structure alterations was found. The number of PT1 expanded TCRs positively correlated with patch test score, significant at thresholds 8, 16 and 32 but not 4. Because all patients had alopecia, a presumed autoimmune disease, the immune response of the patients might differ from that of healthy individuals.

This clonotype has only a few counts. It lacks a known antigen. No quality values exist for individual bases; no much larger clone is one base distant. Libraries were made using RACE. The sequencing machine was a NextSeq 500. During library preparation, unique molecular identifiers were attached to individual cDNA molecules so that TCRs could be counted in a quantitative, reproducible way. From each blood RNA sample, both TCR alpha and TCR beta chains were sequenced. As for how the authors treated the data: A median of about 89,000 TCRs per sample was observed, with a range of 23,224 to 690,600. The Decombinator software suite was used to annotate the V, J and CDR3 of the TCR reads. For PS versus PT1 abundance plots, all samples were subsampled to the same number of TCRs (28,000). Expanded TCRs were defined as absent before sensitization and observed at least eight times at the 2-week time point. TCRdb reworked the public reads: Q25 trimming with fastp, MiXCR clone assembly, productive beta chains retained. Duplicate CDR3 protein sequences are folded into a single record with the most common DNA and genes. None of the V and J calls come from the authors' own analysis; TCRdb made them. Here the sample has about 140,000 distinct CDR3 sequences; over 9.5% occur a single time. The top ten hold 1.3% to 1.5% of the sample.

In the paper's terms, the time point label means: patch test 2, 6 weeks after DPC sensitization. The treatment or condition label of this sample denotes: therapeutic diphenylcyclopropenone sensitization with weekly scalp DPC. At each patch-test visit, blood was drawn before the patch test was applied. Patients were considered eligible if aged 18 to 70, diagnosed with alopecia and deemed suitable for DPC therapy, and patients were excluded if pregnant. Unfractionated whole blood was collected in Tempus Blood RNA tubes, and total RNA was extracted from that blood. Including the terminal cysteine and phenylalanine, the CDR3 comprises 15 residues. Left in the record is the CDR3 DNA by itself, 45 bases read in frame from the first base. V is clipped by 2 bases and J by 3 bases, and the sequence between their germline boundaries is 15 bases long. The germline V gene supplies CDR1 SGDLS and CDR2 YYNGEE.

The rearrangement joined TRBV9 to TRBJ2-7; the D gene cannot be resolved beyond TRBD1 or TRBD2, each matching 5 bases. The material sequenced was whole blood, taken in connection with sensitization to the hapten diphenylcyclopropenone (DPC). The TCR comes from a woman between 45 and 60 years old with alopecia areata. Some clones in this sample may be carry-over from other donors' samples. The DNA sequence is given as TGTGCCAGCAGCGTCGGGACGGCTGGGTTCTACGAGCAGTACTTC. Translated, this gives CASSVGTAGFYEQYF.